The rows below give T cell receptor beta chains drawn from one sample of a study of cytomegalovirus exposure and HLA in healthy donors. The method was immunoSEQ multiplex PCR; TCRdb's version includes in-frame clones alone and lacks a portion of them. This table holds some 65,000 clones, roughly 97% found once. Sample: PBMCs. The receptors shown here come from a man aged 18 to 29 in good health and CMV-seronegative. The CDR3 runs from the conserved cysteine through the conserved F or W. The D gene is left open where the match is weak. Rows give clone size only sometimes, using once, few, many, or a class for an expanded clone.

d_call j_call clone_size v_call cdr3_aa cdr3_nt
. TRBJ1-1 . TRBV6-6 CASMVGHMNTEAFF TGTGCCAGCATGGTCGGACACATGAACACTGAAGCTTTCTTT
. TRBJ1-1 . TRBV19 CASSGQLNTEAFF TGTGCCAGTAGCGGACAGCTAAACACTGAAGCTTTCTTT
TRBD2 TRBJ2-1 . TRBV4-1 CASSRPGTRVSYNEQFF TGCGCCAGCAGCCGCCCCGGGACTAGGGTATCCTACAATGAGCAGTTCTTC
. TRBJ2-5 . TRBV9 CASSGSGGTQETQYF TGTGCCAGCAGCGGGTCAGGGGGGACTCAAGAGACCCAGTACTTC
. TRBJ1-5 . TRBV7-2 CASSPNRGNQPQHF TGTGCCAGCAGCCCAAACAGGGGCAATCAGCCCCAGCATTTT
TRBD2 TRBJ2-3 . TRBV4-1 CASSQDRGEDTQYF TGCGCCAGCAGCCAAGACCGGGGGGAAGATACGCAGTATTTT
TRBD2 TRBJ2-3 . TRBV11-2 CASSLGSGASTDTQYF TGTGCCAGCAGCTTAGGAAGCGGGGCAAGCACAGATACGCAGTATTTT
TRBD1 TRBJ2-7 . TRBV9 CASSPWTGVKEQYF TGTGCCAGCAGCCCCTGGACAGGGGTGAAAGAGCAGTACTTC
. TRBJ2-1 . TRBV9 CASSVGGSLGGWDNEQFF TGTGCCAGCAGCGTAGGAGGATCCTTGGGCGGGTGGGACAATGAGCAGTTCTTC
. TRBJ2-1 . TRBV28 CASSLDSGDNEQFF TGTGCCAGCAGTTTAGATTCCGGGGACAATGAGCAGTTCTTC
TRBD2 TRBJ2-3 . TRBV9 CASSAGAGLTDTQYF TGTGCCAGCAGCGCGGGAGCGGGACTCACAGATACGCAGTATTTT
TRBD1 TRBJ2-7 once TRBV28 CASSSPPGAGGTNEQYF TGTGCCAGCAGTTCCCCCCCGGGGGCAGGGGGCACCAACGAGCAGTACTTC
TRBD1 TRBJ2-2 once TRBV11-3 CASSFRTGGETGELFF TGTGCCAGCAGCTTCCGGACAGGGGGCGAAACCGGGGAGCTGTTTTTT
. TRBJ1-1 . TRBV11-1 CASSLERMRVDTEAFF TGTGCCAGCAGCTTAGAGCGGATGCGGGTGGACACTGAAGCTTTCTTT
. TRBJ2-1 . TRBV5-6 CASSLAIRGGVGYNEQFF TGTGCCAGCAGCTTGGCCATCAGGGGTGGTGTGGGCTACAATGAGCAGTTCTTC
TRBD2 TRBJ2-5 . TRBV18 CASSPLAGTQETQYF TGTGCCAGCTCACCACTAGCGGGGACCCAAGAGACCCAGTACTTC
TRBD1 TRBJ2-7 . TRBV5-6 CASSLGQGSYEQYF TGTGCCAGCAGCTTGGGACAGGGCTCCTACGAGCAGTACTTC
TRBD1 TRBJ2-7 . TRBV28 CASSLRRVGTGGYEQYF TGTGCCAGCAGTTTACGTCGGGTTGGGACAGGGGGCTACGAGCAGTACTTC
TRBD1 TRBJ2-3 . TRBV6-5 CASSYGTGTDTQYF TGTGCCAGCAGTTACGGGACAGGCACAGATACGCAGTATTTT
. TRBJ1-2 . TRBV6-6 CASSEGRGYTF TGTGCCAGCAGCGAAGGGAGGGGCTACACCTTC
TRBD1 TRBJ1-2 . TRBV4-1 CASSRTGENPKWDGYTF TGCGCCAGCAGCCGGACAGGGGAAAATCCGAAATGGGATGGCTACACCTTC
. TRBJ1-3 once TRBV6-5 CASSSQGNTIYF TGTGCCAGCAGTTCACAGGGAAACACCATATATTTT
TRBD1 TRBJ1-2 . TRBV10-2 CASSGGQGEGGYTF TGCGCCAGCAGTGGAGGACAGGGGGAGGGTGGCTACACCTTC
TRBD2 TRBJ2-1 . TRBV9 CASSEGLAGAPYNEQFF TGTGCCAGCAGCGAGGGACTAGCGGGAGCCCCCTACAATGAGCAGTTCTTC
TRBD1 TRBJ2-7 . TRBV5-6 CASSVGAGQGSYEQYF TGTGCCAGCAGCGTGGGGGCGGGACAGGGATCCTACGAGCAGTACTTC
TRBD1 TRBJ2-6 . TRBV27 CASSPLDRASYSGANVLTF TGTGCCAGCAGTCCGCTGGACAGGGCATCTTACTCTGGGGCCAACGTCCTGACTTTC
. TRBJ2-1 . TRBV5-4 CASSLDGSSYNEQFF TGTGCCAGCAGCCTGGACGGGAGCTCCTACAATGAGCAGTTCTTC
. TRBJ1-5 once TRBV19 CASSLGGNSNQPQHF TGTGCCAGTAGCCTAGGCGGGAATAGCAATCAGCCCCAGCATTTT
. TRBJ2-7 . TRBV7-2 CASSFFLLSYEQYF TGTGCCAGCAGCTTTTTCCTTCTATCCTACGAGCAGTACTTC
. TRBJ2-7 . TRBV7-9 CASSDRDTYEQYF TGTGCCAGCAGTGACCGGGACACTTACGAGCAGTACTTC
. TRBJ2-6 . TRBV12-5 CASGKSRAGQSRANVLTF TGTGCTAGTGGTAAAAGCCGTGCAGGACAAAGTCGGGCCAACGTCCTGACTTTC
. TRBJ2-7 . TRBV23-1 CASSQGDSEQYF TGCGCCAGCAGTCAAGGGGACTCCGAGCAGTACTTC
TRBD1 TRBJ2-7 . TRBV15 CATSSGTGGSYEQYF TGTGCCACCAGCAGTGGGACAGGGGGCTCCTACGAGCAGTACTTC
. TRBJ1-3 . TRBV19 CATSRQSISGNTIYF TGTGCCACTAGTAGACAGTCAATCTCTGGAAACACCATATATTTT
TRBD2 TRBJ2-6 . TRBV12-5 CASGLVRGGALGGANVLTF TGTGCTAGTGGTTTGGTACGGGGAGGGGCCTTAGGTGGGGCCAACGTCCTGACTTTC
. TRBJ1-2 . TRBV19 CASTDIFYGYTF TGTGCCAGTACGGACATCTTCTATGGCTACACCTTC
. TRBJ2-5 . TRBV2 CASSAFFQETQYF TGTGCCAGCAGTGCTTTCTTCCAAGAGACCCAGTACTTC
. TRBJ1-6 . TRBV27 CASSPIGGDSPLHF TGTGCCAGCAGTCCAATCGGGGGGGATTCACCCCTCCACTTT
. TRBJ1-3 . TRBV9 CASSVQGSGNTIYF TGTGCCAGCAGCGTACAGGGTTCTGGAAACACCATATATTTT
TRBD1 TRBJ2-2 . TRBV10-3 CAISDTGQGGTGELFF TGTGCCATCAGTGATACTGGACAGGGGGGGACCGGGGAGCTGTTTTTT
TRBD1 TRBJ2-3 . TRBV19 CASGPPGDREGGTQYF TGTGCCAGTGGCCCTCCTGGGGACAGGGAGGGAGGTACGCAGTATTTT
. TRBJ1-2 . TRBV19 CASSPLDRSDYGYTF TGTGCCAGTAGCCCACTAGACAGGTCGGACTATGGCTACACCTTC
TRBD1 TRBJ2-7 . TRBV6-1 CASSATGQEPSYEQYF TGTGCCAGCAGTGCTACGGGACAGGAACCCTCCTACGAGCAGTACTTC
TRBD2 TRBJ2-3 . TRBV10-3 CAIIERTSDWHSGTDTQYF TGTGCCATCATCGAAAGGACTAGCGATTGGCACTCTGGCACAGATACGCAGTATTTT
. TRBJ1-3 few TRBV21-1 CASSKVPLGQGSGNTIYF TGTGCCAGCAGCAAAGTTCCCTTGGGACAGGGCTCTGGAAACACCATATATTTT
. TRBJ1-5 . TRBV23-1 CASSGGLSVEGEDQPQHF TGCGCCAGCAGTGGGGGACTAAGTGTGGAGGGAGAAGATCAGCCCCAGCATTTT
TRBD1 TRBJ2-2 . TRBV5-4 CASSLDRGTGELFF TGTGCCAGCAGCTTGGACAGGGGCACCGGGGAGCTGTTTTTT
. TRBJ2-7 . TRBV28 CASSSQAAGVSYEQYF TGTGCCAGCAGTTCCCAGGCGGCGGGTGTCTCCTACGAGCAGTACTTC
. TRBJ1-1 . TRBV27 CASSLSQGMNTEAFF TGTGCCAGCAGTTTATCTCAGGGCATGAACACTGAAGCTTTCTTT
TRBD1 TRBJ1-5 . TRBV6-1 CASMWTGGAGQPQHF TGTGCCAGCATGTGGACAGGGGGCGCGGGTCAGCCCCAGCATTTT
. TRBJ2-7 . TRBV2 CASSESGGGTYEQYF TGTGCCAGCAGTGAATCCGGGGGTGGTACCTACGAGCAGTACTTC
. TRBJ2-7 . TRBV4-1 CASSRAILQSYEQYF TGCGCCAGCAGCCGCGCGATCCTACAGAGCTACGAGCAGTACTTC
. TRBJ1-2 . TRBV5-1 CASKSGGGNGYTF TGCGCCAGCAAGAGTGGTGGAGGGAATGGCTACACCTTC
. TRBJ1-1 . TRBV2 CASSAILNTEAFF TGTGCCAGCAGCGCCATTCTAAACACTGAAGCTTTCTTT
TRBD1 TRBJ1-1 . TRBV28 CASTGTGAIEAFF TGTGCCAGCACCGGGACAGGGGCGATTGAAGCTTTCTTT
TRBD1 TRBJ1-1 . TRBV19 CASKLGTGFGEAFF TGTGCCAGCAAATTAGGGACAGGTTTTGGGGAAGCTTTCTTT
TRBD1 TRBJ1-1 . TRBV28 CASSLDRGRWTEAFF TGTGCCAGCAGTTTAGACAGGGGGCGATGGACTGAAGCTTTCTTT